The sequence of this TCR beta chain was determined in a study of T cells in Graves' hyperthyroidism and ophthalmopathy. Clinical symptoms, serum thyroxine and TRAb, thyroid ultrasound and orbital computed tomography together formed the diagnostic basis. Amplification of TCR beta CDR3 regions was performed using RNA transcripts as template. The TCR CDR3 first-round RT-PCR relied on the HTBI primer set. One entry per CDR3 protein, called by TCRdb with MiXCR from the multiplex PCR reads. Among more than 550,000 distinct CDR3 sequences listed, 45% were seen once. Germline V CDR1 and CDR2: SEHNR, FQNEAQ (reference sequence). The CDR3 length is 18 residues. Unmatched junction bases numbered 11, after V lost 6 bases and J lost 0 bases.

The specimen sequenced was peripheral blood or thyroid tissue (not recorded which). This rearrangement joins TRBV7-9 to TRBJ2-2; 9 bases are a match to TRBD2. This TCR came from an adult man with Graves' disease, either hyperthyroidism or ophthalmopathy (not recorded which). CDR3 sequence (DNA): TGTGCCAGCAGTTACTCAAAGACTAGCGGTGCGAACACCGGGGAGCTGTTTTTT. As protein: CASSYSKTSGANTGELFF.